The source of this TCR beta chain is a study of shared clonotypes between healthy human individuals. CDR3 length: 11 residues. Per germline, CDR1 SGDLS and CDR2 YYNGEE. Trimming took off 8 bases at V and 6 bases at J, with 8 bases between the two ends. CD45RO negativity and positive selection for CCR7 defined naive CD8 cells, a population that excluded terminally differentiated effector memory CD45RA+ cells. The donors, healthy adults who were HIV-negative, had experienced no recent acute infections or vaccinations. Profiled with immunoSEQ multiplex PCR; TCRdb holds only in-frame clones, not every one. The table records under 1 million clones, about 96% of them present only once.

Sample: naive CD8+ T cells sorted from blood. This TCR came from a man aged 25 to 45 in good health. The chain combines TRBV9 with TRBJ2-2; D is ambiguous. The CDR3 is CASFGSGELFF. The CDR3 DNA follows: TGTGCCAGTTTCGGGTCCGGGGAGCTGTTTTTT.